These 22 T cell receptor beta chains originate from one sample sequenced in a study of cytomegalovirus exposure and HLA in healthy donors (dated by TCRdb to between 2016 and 2019). The library was built by means of the immunoSEQ multiplex PCR assay. In its TCRdb copy, this immuneACCESS table keeps in-frame sequences only and misses some clones. Where compared with another copy, unresolved V genes explain less than half of these, and the others have no known cause. The sample profile shows tens of thousands of clones; almost 95% of them were found once. Of the sample, 5.3% is held by the ten largest clones. Sequenced material: PBMCs. The receptors were gathered from a man younger than 30 in good health and CMV-seropositive.

This chain uses TRBV7-9 with TRBJ2-2; 7 bases align to TRBD1. The germline V gene encodes CDR1 SEHNR and CDR2 FQNEAQ (reference sequence). The CDR3 has 14 residues. The J segment lost 7 bases and the V segment lost 5 bases, leaving 7 bases of the junction unmatched. The CDR3 DNA sequence: TGTGCCAGCAGCCCATCGACAGGGAACGGGGAGCTGTTTTTT. Protein: CASSPSTGNGELFF.

The chain links TRBV6-5 to TRBJ2-3, with TRBD2 identical over 8 bases. CDR3 length: 15 residues. Losses at the gene ends were 4 bases for V and 7 bases for J; bases not matched to a gene: 10. Germline values: CDR1 MNHEY, CDR2 SVGAGI. The CDR3 DNA sequence: TGTGCCAGCAGTTCAATAGCGGGGCAAGGCTATACGCAGTATTTT. Translation: CASSSIAGQGYTQYF.

V is TRBV28 and J is TRBJ2-1; 14 bases are shared with TRBD2. This CDR3 is built from 16 residues. V lost 5 bases to trimming and J lost 9 bases; unmatched junction nucleotides: 9. CDR1 MDHEN and CDR2 SYDVKM come from the germline V gene. CDR3 nucleotides: TGTGCCAGCAGTCCTGGACTAGCGGGAGGACAGGCTGAGCAGTTCTTC. This encodes CASSPGLAGGQAEQFF.

The rearrangement joins TRBV5-6 to TRBJ2-7, with TRBD2 identical over 8 bases. The CDR3 spans 14 residues. The V and J ends lost 2 bases and 4 bases, in that order; junction bases with no gene match: 5. CDR1 SGHDT and CDR2 YYEEEE come from the germline V gene. The CDR3 coding sequence is TGTGCCAGCAGCTTAGCGGGGGCGCGTTACGAGCAGTACTTC. Its translation: CASSLAGARYEQYF.

This chain links TRBV19 with TRBJ2-2, with D perhaps TRBD1 (5 bases). CDR3 length: 16 residues. CDR1 is LNHDA, CDR2 SQIVND, per germline (reference sequence). Trimming removed 6 bases from V and 4 bases from J, with 18 bases in between. The CDR3 DNA is TGTGCCAGTAGCAACCGGGCCAGGGTGTCCACCGGGGAGCTGTTTTTT. Amino acid sequence: CASSNRARVSTGELFF.

The CDR3 DNA reads TGTGCCAGTAGTATAGGGGGGGCTGGGGCCAACGTCCTGACTTTC. Amino acid sequence: CASSIGGAGANVLTF. The chain uses TRBV19 and TRBJ2-6, with D possibly TRBD2 on 6 matching bases. Trimming cost V 1 base and J 2 bases, with 6 bases left between them. Per germline, CDR1 LNHDA and CDR2 SQIVND (reference sequence). The CDR3 runs to 15 residues.

The V call is TRBV29-1, the J call TRBJ2-1; tentatively, D is TRBD2 (5 bases). The CDR3 loop spans 12 amino acids. V lost 6 bases and J 6 bases, leaving 12 bases between the germline ends. Germline assignment: CDR1 SQVTM and CDR2 ANQGSEA. CDR3 residues: CSVRGIGNEQFF. The DNA of the CDR3 is TGCAGCGTCCGGGGTATCGGCAATGAGCAGTTCTTC.

The CDR3 DNA sequence: TGTGCCAGCAGCTTGCAAAACCAGAACACAGATACGCAGTATTTT. This encodes CASSLQNQNTDTQYF. The V and J genes are TRBV5-4 and TRBJ2-3; D is ambiguous. From germline, CDR1 is SGHNT and CDR2 YYREEE (reference sequence). Trimming stripped 1 base from V and 2 bases from J, with 11 bases between. The length of the CDR3 is 15 residues.

This rearrangement joins TRBV9 to TRBJ1-5; no definite D call. Between the trimmed V and J ends, which lost 3 bases and 0 bases, there was a span of 7 bases. The CDR3 covers 14 residues. The V gene's germline CDR1 is SGDLS and CDR2 YYNGEE. The CDR3 loop reads CASSAEYSNQPQHF. CDR3 in DNA: TGTGCCAGCAGCGCAGAATATAGCAATCAGCCCCAGCATTTT.

The chain joins TRBV7-3 to TRBJ2-2; no firm D call. V dropped 5 bases and J dropped 6 bases, with 19 bases sitting between them. CDR1 and CDR2 (germline): SGHTA, FQGTGA. CDR3 length: 16 amino acids. For the CDR3, the DNA is TGTGCCAGCAGCCCCCGGAACAGTGTTCCCCCCGGGGAGCTGTTTTTT. This codes for CASSPRNSVPPGELFF.

This chain uses TRBV4-1 with TRBJ2-5, with D unresolved. This CDR3 region has 14 residues. Germline V CDR1 and CDR2: MGHRA, YSYEKL. V lost 0 bases to trimming and J lost 0 bases, with 5 bases between them. DNA of the CDR3: TGCGCCAGCAGCCAAGACAGGTACCAAGAGACCCAGTACTTC. It is translated as CASSQDRYQETQYF.

The rearrangement links TRBV5-8 to TRBJ2-3, with 10 bases that match TRBD2. Germline V gene lookup returns CDR1 SGHTS and CDR2 YDEGEE. The CDR3 has 15 residues. Unmatched junction bases numbered 7, after V lost 4 bases and J lost 5 bases. The CDR3 nucleotides are TGTGCCAGCAGCCCGAGCGGGAGGGGGATAGATACGCAGTATTTT. It codes for CASSPSGRGIDTQYF. Based on the CDR3 plus reference TRBV5-8 and TRBJ2-3, the full variable domain is EAGVTQSPTHLIKTRGQQATLRCSPISGHTSVYWYQQALGLGLQFLLWYDEGEERNRGNFPPRFSGRQFPNYSSELNVNALELEDSALYLCASSPSGRGIDTQYFGPGTRLTVL.

This sequence joins TRBV27 and TRBJ2-7; 8 bases fit TRBD1. V trimming: 2 bases; J trimming: 7 bases; junction bases outside the gene matches: 10. Germline V gene data show CDR1 as MNHEY and CDR2 as SMNVEV (reference sequence). The CDR3 has 15 amino acids. The CDR3 reads CASSLGAGGAREQYF. The DNA of the CDR3 is TGTGCCAGCAGTTTAGGTGCAGGGGGCGCGAGGGAGCAGTACTTC.

The chain carries TRBV6-5 and TRBJ2-4; 12 positions match TRBD2. This CDR3 has 16 amino acids. The ends lost 2 bases at V and 7 bases at J; junction bases unmatched: 6. Germline loops: CDR1 MNHEY, CDR2 SVGAGI. CDR3 sequence: CASSYRLAGGPNIQYF. DNA of the CDR3: TGTGCCAGCAGTTACCGCCTAGCGGGAGGGCCGAACATTCAGTACTTC.

This clone was recorded only once. The chain joins TRBV5-1 to TRBJ2-1; TRBD2 matches 13 bases. The CDR3 runs 15 residues. CDR1 is SGHRS and CDR2 is YFSETQ in the germline V gene. V gave up 5 bases and J gave up 5 bases; unmatched junction bases: 4. As DNA, the CDR3 is TGCGCCAGCAGTACGGGGACTAGCGGGAACAATGAGCAGTTCTTC. It specifies CASSTGTSGNNEQFF.

The gene calls are TRBV5-5 and TRBJ2-5, with D uncertain. The V end was cut by 2 bases, the J end by 1 base, with 12 bases between. From germline, CDR1 is SGHKS and CDR2 YYEKEE (reference sequence). This CDR3 has 15 amino acids. CDR3 nucleotide sequence: TGTGCCAGCAGCTTTTCTTCACAACCCCAAGAGACCCAGTACTTC. It is translated as CASSFSSQPQETQYF.

The genes are TRBV18 and TRBJ2-7, with no clear D. The length of the CDR3 is 14 residues. Germline-derived CDR1 and CDR2 are KGHSH and LQKENI. Trimming pared 3 bases from V and 1 base from J, leaving 10 bases between. This chain's CDR3 is CASSPPVLSYEQYF. For the CDR3, the DNA is TGTGCCAGCTCACCGCCGGTGCTATCCTACGAGCAGTACTTC.

This sequence joins TRBV7-8 and TRBJ1-2; D might be TRBD1 (6 bases). Trimming left V 6 bases short and J 4 bases short, with 18 bases between. Germline V gene data show CDR1 as SGHVS and CDR2 as FQNEAQ. CDR3 length: 15 amino acids. The CDR3 sequence is CASSSGRGNSYGYTF. The CDR3 nucleotides are TGTGCCAGCAGTTCCGGCAGGGGTAATAGCTATGGCTACACCTTC.

This sequence joins TRBV28 and TRBJ1-1, with TRBD1 matching over 7 bases. V was pared by 3 bases and J by 11 bases, with 6 bases of the junction left unmatched. Germline V gene lookup returns CDR1 MDHEN and CDR2 SYDVKM. CDR3 size: 12 residues. As DNA, the CDR3 is TGTGCCAGCAGTTTCCCCGACAGGGACGCTTTCTTT. Residues: CASSFPDRDAFF.

This clone was seen a single time. CDR3 sequence (DNA): TGTGCCAGCAGCTTGGCCGGAGACACAGATACGCAGTATTTT. It specifies CASSLAGDTDTQYF. The chain joins TRBV5-4 to TRBJ2-3; D remains unclear. The length of the CDR3 is 14 residues. CDR1 SGHNT and CDR2 YYREEE come from the germline V gene (reference sequence). The V and J ends lost 0 bases and 2 bases respectively, with 7 bases between them.

The CDR3 DNA reads TGTGCCAGCTCTGTTGGGCAGTACAATGAGCAGTTCTTC. Protein: CASSVGQYNEQFF. This chain uses TRBV18 with TRBJ2-1; D unresolved. The CDR3 is 13 amino acids. CDR1 and CDR2 (germline): KGHSH, LQKENI. Trimming shortened V by 6 bases and J by 4 bases, and 10 bases separated the two germline ends.

Concerning this clone: At one end, the junction sequence differs from germline, possibly due to a read error. This chain connects TRBV10-2 to TRBJ2-7; 9 bases align to TRBD2. The CDR3 consists of 14 residues. Germline V gene lookup returns CDR1 WSHSY and CDR2 SAAADI. The CDR3 loop is CAGSSSPGLAEQYF. The CDR3 region has the DNA TGCGCCGGCAGCTCATCTCCGGGACTAGCTGAGCAGTACTTC.